This TCR beta chain was recorded in a study of vaccination effects on CD4 cells after COVID-19. The CDR3 is made up of 16 amino acids. V dropped 6 bases and J dropped 1 base, with 16 bases sitting between them. Germline assignment: CDR1 SSHAT and CDR2 FNYEAQ (reference sequence). Only in-frame clones appear in the TCRdb table, and some are missing; sequencing was by immunoSEQ multiplex PCR. The table records 25,000 to 30,000 clones, around 75% of them present only once. ViraFEST assay sequencing came after antigen-specific CD4+ T cells were expanded with viral peptide pools. Following 10 days of culture, CD4+ T cells were isolated. The participants, recipients of two vaccine doses, got either BNT162b2 or mRNA-1273. It was with about 10 IU/ml IL-2 and approximately 10 ug/ml peptides that more than 1.5 million PBMC per well were cultured. Researchers swapped half the medium for IL-2 medium on both days 3 and 7.

About this clone itself: Its antigen is unknown.

The rearrangement links TRBV7-7 to TRBJ2-1; no clear D. Sequences were derived from CD4+ T cells from PBMCs cultured with HCoV-229E spike peptides, sampled after COVID-19 vaccination. The receptor's source is a human donor who received a COVID-19 vaccine. The CDR3 DNA follows: TGTGCCAGCAGTTCCGGACGGACCATTTCCTACAATGAGCAGTTCTTC. Its protein product is CASSSGRTISYNEQFF.